This is a list of T cell receptor beta chains from one sample in a study of blood T cell repertoires in COVID-19. Clones were sequenced by immunoSEQ multiplex PCR, and TCRdb holds only the in-frame ones, with some missing. The data contain about 44,000 clones, more than 65% of them singletons. Specimen: peripheral blood. The receptors stem from a woman aged 65 to 85 with acute or convalescent COVID-19. Both conserved end residues are part of each CDR3. D genes are given only for firm matches. Rows may omit the clone size; those that give it use once, few, many or a size class.

V: TRBV5-1
D: TRBD1
J: TRBJ1-1
size: NA
DNA: TGCGCCAGCAGCCGAGGGGGCGACGGCACTGAAGCTTTCTTT
CDR3: CASSRGGDGTEAFF

V: TRBV27
D: TRBD1
J: TRBJ2-6
size: NA
DNA: TGTGCCAGCAGAATGTCGACAGGGTACGATGGGGCCAACGTCCTGACTTTC
CDR3: CASRMSTGYDGANVLTF

V: TRBV4-1
D: NA
J: TRBJ2-5
size: NA
DNA: TGCGCCAGCAGCCAAGTAGTCTCTGGTGCCCAAGAGACCCAGTACTTC
CDR3: CASSQVVSGAQETQYF

V: TRBV27
D: TRBD1
J: TRBJ1-5
size: NA
DNA: TGTGCCAGCAGTTTAACAGGGGATAGACAGCCCCAGCATTTT
CDR3: CASSLTGDRQPQHF

V: TRBV20-1
D: NA
J: TRBJ1-5
size: once
DNA: TGCAGTGCTAGTATGGAGAGCAATCAGCCCCAGCATTTT
CDR3: CSASMESNQPQHF

V: TRBV19
D: TRBD1
J: TRBJ1-5
size: NA
DNA: TGTGCCAGTAACCAGGACAGGGTCTACAATCAGCCCCAGCATTTT
CDR3: CASNQDRVYNQPQHF

V: TRBV6-2/TRBV6-3
D: TRBD1
J: TRBJ2-1
size: NA
DNA: TGTGCCAGCAGTTACTCGGACAGGGCCTACAATGAGCAGTTCTTC
CDR3: CASSYSDRAYNEQFF

V: TRBV6-5
D: NA
J: TRBJ2-7
size: NA
DNA: TGTGCCAGCAGTTACGGGGCATCCCCAGGCGAGCAGTACTTC
CDR3: CASSYGASPGEQYF

V: TRBV6-1
D: NA
J: TRBJ2-7
size: NA
DNA: TGTGCCAGCAGTGAAGCGAGGGGGTCGGCCTACGAGCAGTACTTC
CDR3: CASSEARGSAYEQYF

V: TRBV5-1
D: TRBD1
J: TRBJ2-5
size: NA
DNA: TGCGCCAGCAGCAGCGGACAGGTCTACCAAGAGACCCAGTACTTC
CDR3: CASSSGQVYQETQYF

V: TRBV5-1
D: NA
J: TRBJ2-2
size: NA
DNA: TGCGCCAGCAGCTTTAAGGGGTTGAGCTTGGGGACCGGGGAGCTGTTTTTT
CDR3: CASSFKGLSLGTGELFF

V: TRBV19
D: NA
J: TRBJ2-3
size: NA
DNA: TGTGCCAGCCATAAACAGGGATCAGATACGCAGTATTTT
CDR3: CASHKQGSDTQYF

V: TRBV11-2
D: TRBD1
J: TRBJ1-5
size: NA
DNA: TGTGCCAGCAGCTCAGGACAGGGGATAAATCAGCCCCAGCATTTT
CDR3: CASSSGQGINQPQHF

V: TRBV3-1/TRBV3-2
D: NA
J: TRBJ1-3
size: NA
DNA: TGTGCCAGCAGCCAAGGGACTGCTGGAAACACCATATATTTT
CDR3: CASSQGTAGNTIYF

V: TRBV28
D: TRBD1
J: TRBJ1-1
size: NA
DNA: TGTGCCAGCAGCCGCGGACAGGGACGAGCTTTCTTT
CDR3: CASSRGQGRAFF

V: TRBV24-1
D: NA
J: TRBJ2-2
size: NA
DNA: TGTGCCAGCGGGACAGCGAACACCGGGGAGCTGTTTTTT
CDR3: CASGTANTGELFF

V: TRBV5-4
D: NA
J: TRBJ2-7
size: NA
DNA: TGTGCCAGCAGCCAAGGGCGGGGACCGGGCTCCTACGAGCAGTACTTC
CDR3: CASSQGRGPGSYEQYF

V: TRBV11-2
D: NA
J: TRBJ2-2
size: NA
DNA: TGTGCCAGCAGCCCCACTAGCTTGTCGACCGGGGAGCTGTTTTTT
CDR3: CASSPTSLSTGELFF

V: TRBV6-6
D: NA
J: TRBJ1-5
size: NA
DNA: TGTGCCAGCAGTCGATCAGGGAGTTGGGATCAGCCCCAGCATTTT
CDR3: CASSRSGSWDQPQHF

V: TRBV6-1
D: NA
J: TRBJ1-5
size: NA
DNA: TGTGCCAGCAGTGAATACGGGGGGGGCTATCAGCCCCAGCATTTT
CDR3: CASSEYGGGYQPQHF

V: TRBV29-1
D: TRBD2
J: TRBJ2-7
size: NA
DNA: TGCAGCGTCCGGATAGGGACTAGCTCCCACGAGCAGTACTTC
CDR3: CSVRIGTSSHEQYF

V: TRBV27
D: NA
J: TRBJ2-7
size: NA
DNA: TGTGCCAGCAGTTTCGGCGGCGACTCGCACCCTGGGCAGTACTTC
CDR3: CASSFGGDSHPGQYF

V: TRBV6-2/TRBV6-3
D: TRBD2
J: TRBJ2-1
size: NA
DNA: TGTGCCAGCACTTATGTCCTAGGGAGGGCCGGGAATGAGCAGTTCTTC
CDR3: CASTYVLGRAGNEQFF